The rows below give T cell receptor beta chains drawn from one sample of a study of beta chain features in type 1 diabetes. Clones were read by immunoSEQ multiplex PCR, and TCRdb kept only the in-frame ones, dropping some. The sample has some 370,000 clones; about 10% are singletons. Sample: central memory CD4+ T cells from blood. All receptors come from a man aged 30-40 years with type 1 diabetes. Both conserved end residues are part of each CDR3. A D gene is named only where the DNA matches it firmly. Some rows mark clone size as missing; the rest say once, few, many or name a class of expanded clone.

D,V,size,J,CDR3,DNA
NA,TRBV10-3,NA,TRBJ1-5,CASSYNGGKQPQHF,TGTGCCAGCAGTTACAACGGAGGGAAACAGCCCCAGCATTTT
NA,TRBV7-2,NA,TRBJ1-3,CASSPASKGGNTIYF,TGTGCCAGCAGCCCAGCAAGTAAAGGTGGAAACACCATATATTTT
NA,TRBV28,NA,TRBJ1-5,CASIAEGRGGYQPQHF,TGTGCCAGTATAGCCGAGGGCAGGGGAGGGTATCAGCCCCAGCATTTT
NA,TRBV18,NA,TRBJ1-5,CASSSAGNQPQHF,TGTGCCAGCTCTTCCGCAGGGAATCAGCCCCAGCATTTT
TRBD1,TRBV11-1,few,TRBJ2-2,CASSLAPGQGASGELFF,TGTGCCAGCAGCTTAGCACCGGGACAGGGGGCTTCTGGGGAGCTGTTTTTT
TRBD1,TRBV11-2,few,TRBJ2-7,CASSSQTGQGSEQYF,TGTGCCAGCAGCTCACAGACGGGACAGGGCAGCGAGCAGTACTTC
NA,TRBV5-4,few,TRBJ1-1,CASSLDSGGTEAFF,TGTGCCAGCAGCCTTGACTCCGGAGGAACTGAAGCTTTCTTT
NA,TRBV7-2,NA,TRBJ2-1,CASSPARHSYNEQFF,TGTGCCAGCAGCCCAGCACGACACTCCTACAATGAGCAGTTCTTC
TRBD2,TRBV6-5,NA,TRBJ2-7,CASSQRTSSYEQYF,TGTGCCAGCAGCCAGAGGACTAGTTCCTACGAGCAGTACTTC
NA,TRBV6-5,few,TRBJ1-5,CASSESQGNQPQHF,TGTGCCAGCAGTGAATCACAGGGCAATCAGCCCCAGCATTTT
NA,TRBV28,NA,TRBJ2-5,CASSAQDGQETQYF,TGTGCCAGCAGTGCCCAGGACGGGCAAGAGACCCAGTACTTC
NA,TRBV28,few,TRBJ2-7,CASRREGPSSYEQYF,TGTGCCAGCAGAAGAGAGGGGCCCTCCTCCTACGAGCAGTACTTC
NA,TRBV7-2,many,TRBJ2-2,CASSLGGRGNTGELFF,TGTGCCAGCAGCTTAGGGGGACGCGGGAACACCGGGGAGCTGTTTTTT
TRBD2,TRBV4-1,NA,TRBJ2-7,CASSQDRASGRAEDSEQYF,TGCGCCAGCAGCCAAGATAGGGCTAGCGGGAGGGCCGAGGACTCCGAGCAGTACTTC
NA,TRBV11-3,few,TRBJ2-7,CASSLKRVDEQYF,TGTGCCAGCAGCTTAAAAAGGGTAGACGAGCAGTACTTC
TRBD1,TRBV6-4,few,TRBJ1-1,CASSERTGHTEAFF,TGTGCCAGCAGTGAAAGGACAGGGCACACTGAAGCTTTCTTT
TRBD2,TRBV6-1,NA,TRBJ2-7,CASSEEISGRNEQYF,TGTGCCAGCAGTGAAGAAATTAGCGGGAGGAACGAGCAGTACTTC
TRBD2,TRBV7-9,NA,TRBJ2-4,CASSLRDRREGQNIQYF,TGTGCCAGCAGCTTACGGGATCGGCGGGAGGGCCAAAACATTCAGTACTTC
NA,TRBV15,many,TRBJ2-7,CATSRAGSIDEQYF,TGTGCCACCAGCAGAGCAGGTAGTATCGACGAGCAGTACTTC
NA,TRBV7-2,few,TRBJ2-2,CASSYAGGELFF,TGTGCCAGCAGTTACGCGGGAGGGGAGCTGTTTTTT
NA,TRBV14,NA,TRBJ2-7,CASSQLRGREQYF,TGTGCCAGCAGCCAGCTCCGGGGGCGCGAGCAGTACTTC
NA,TRBV10-3,few,TRBJ1-4,CAIEILNATNEKLFF,TGTGCCATCGAGATTCTCAATGCAACTAATGAAAAACTGTTTTTT
NA,TRBV28,few,TRBJ2-4,CASSTTGRNIQYF,TGTGCCAGCAGTACCACAGGGAGGAACATTCAGTACTTC
NA,TRBV7-3,NA,TRBJ1-1,CASSLSALNTEAFF,TGTGCCAGCAGCTTAAGCGCTTTAAACACTGAAGCTTTCTTT
NA,TRBV15,many,TRBJ1-3,CATSTRGQFGNTIYF,TGTGCCACCAGCACACGTGGACAGTTTGGAAACACCATATATTTT
NA,TRBV5-1,few,TRBJ2-7,CASSLLSGVGSSYEQYF,TGCGCCAGCAGCTTGCTTTCGGGTGTAGGGAGCTCCTACGAGCAGTACTTC
NA,TRBV14,NA,TRBJ2-5,CASSHLRGHSQTQYF,TGTGCCAGCAGCCACCTTAGGGGACACTCCCAGACCCAGTACTTC
NA,TRBV11-3,few,TRBJ2-1,CASSSGRLGVGNEQFF,TGTGCCAGCAGCTCCGGTCGGCTTGGGGTTGGGAATGAGCAGTTCTTC
NA,TRBV29-1,few,TRBJ1-2,CSVVLTHDYTF,TGCAGCGTTGTATTGACTCATGACTACACCTTC
NA,TRBV6-4,NA,TRBJ2-6,CASSEFGANVLTF,TGTGCCAGCAGTGAGTTTGGGGCCAACGTCCTGACTTTC
NA,TRBV15,few,TRBJ2-2,CATSRTGHGGELFF,TGTGCCACCAGCAGGACAGGCCACGGCGGGGAGCTGTTTTTT